Below are 21 T cell receptor beta chains sequenced from a single sample in a study of regulatory T cells in long-lasting Graves disease. As for time point: newly diagnosed GD, antithyroid drugs for less than 3 months. From RNA extracted from PBMCs, the TCR library was made. Sequencing libraries for TCR beta were prepared with iRepertoire HTBI primers and Arm-PCR of CDR3 regions. TCRdb re-analysed the multiplex PCR reads in MiXCR, keeping a single row per CDR3 protein. This table has 620,000 or so distinct CDR3 sequences, 16% appearing once. The sample also formed part of further work on T cells in Graves' hyperthyroidism and ophthalmopathy.

Sample: peripheral blood mononuclear cells (PBMCs), taken at new diagnosis, from a patient treated with antithyroid drugs. Receptor source: a woman in her twenties or thirties with Graves disease.

Details on this clonotype: A much larger clone lies a single base off, so this may be a read error. The rearrangement joins TRBV3-1 to TRBJ1-1; no reliable D call. This CDR3 contains 14 residues. Germline-derived CDR1 and CDR2 are LGHDT and YNNKEL (reference sequence). Here the CDR3 reads CASSQGNWNTEALF. The CDR3 DNA reads as TGTGCCAGCAGCCAAGGCAACTGGAACACTGAAGCTTTGTTT.

This sequence joins TRBV20-1 and TRBJ1-5; D is ambiguous. Germline CDR1 reads DFQATT; CDR2 reads SNEGSKA (reference sequence). The germline V and J ends were trimmed by 4 bases and 4 bases, with 23 bases remaining between them. This CDR3 contains 17 residues. This CDR3 is CSATPLTATSINQPQHF. The CDR3 bases are TGCAGTGCTACGCCCTTGACGGCAACCTCCATAAATCAGCCCCAGCATTTT.

This clonotype was counted many times. This chain connects TRBV7-3 to TRBJ1-5, with no clear D. This CDR3 is 16 amino acids long. Germline V gene lookup returns CDR1 SGHTA and CDR2 FQGTGA. V was clipped by 1 base and J by 1 base, with 11 bases between them. CDR3 sequence (DNA): TGTGCCAGCAGCTTAAAGGGCGCGGTCAGCAATCAGCCCCAGCATTTT. The encoded protein is CASSLKGAVSNQPQHF.

There are many counts of this clonotype. The chain combines TRBV2 with TRBJ2-5, with 12 bases fitting TRBD2. The CDR3 contains 14 residues. V dropped 4 bases and J dropped 3; count of bases not matched to a gene: 0. The germline V gene has CDR1 SNHLY and CDR2 FYNNEI. The CDR3: CASSGTSGKETQYF. CDR3 nucleotides: TGTGCCAGCAGTGGGACTAGCGGGAAAGAGACCCAGTACTTC.

This chain connects TRBV28 to TRBJ2-7; TRBD2 might be the D (6 bases). The CDR3 has 17 amino acids. Trimming took 6 bases from V and 0 from J, leaving 21 bases between them. CDR1 and CDR2 (germline): MDHEN, SYDVKM. Here the CDR3 reads CASSQSRWGDPSYEQYF. DNA of the CDR3: TGTGCCAGCAGCCAAAGTCGCTGGGGGGACCCCTCCTACGAGCAGTACTTC.

The rearrangement joins TRBV9 to TRBJ1-3, with 8 bases identical to TRBD1. This CDR3 comprises 16 residues. CDR1 and CDR2 (germline): SGDLS, YYNGEE. V was clipped by 2 bases and J by 4 bases; unmatched bases: 8. CDR3 coding DNA: TGTGCCAGCAGCGTCGGACAGGGCGCAGGGGGAAACACCATATATTTT. It is translated as CASSVGQGAGGNTIYF.

This clonotype was seen at least ten times. The genes are TRBV18 and TRBJ1-5; D uncertain. CDR3 length: 15 residues. Trimming pared 2 bases from V and 4 bases from J, leaving 12 bases between. The germline gives CDR1 KGHSH, CDR2 LQKENI. The CDR3 here is CASSPREGTNQPQHF. The CDR3 DNA is TGTGCCAGCTCACCAAGGGAAGGCACTAATCAGCCCCAGCATTTT.

This clonotype has a handful of counts. V usage is TRBV10-1 and J usage is TRBJ2-3; a weak D match, TRBD2 (6 bases). This CDR3 is built from 16 residues. V gave up 0 bases and J gave up 0 bases, with 10 bases separating them. Germline CDR1 reads WNHNN; CDR2 reads SYGVQD (reference sequence). CDR3 residues: CASSESLAASTDTQYF. As DNA, the CDR3 is TGCGCCAGCAGTGAGTCACTAGCAGCTAGCACAGATACGCAGTATTTT.

The chain couples TRBV6-1 to TRBJ2-2; 10 bases are a match to TRBD2. This CDR3 spans 16 amino acids. V was clipped by 4 bases and J by 8 bases; unmatched bases: 10. Germline V gene lookup returns CDR1 MNHNS and CDR2 SASEGT. CDR3 bases: TGTGCCAGCAGTGTAAGAGCGGGAGGGCCTGGGGGGGAGCTGTTTTTT. Translation: CASSVRAGGPGGELFF.

The chain combines TRBV19 with TRBJ2-2; TRBD1 aligns across 8 bases. Germline V gene data show CDR1 as LNHDA and CDR2 as SQIVND (reference sequence). Trimming removed 6 bases from V and 7 bases from J; junction bases left unmatched: 7. The CDR3 spans 14 residues. CDR3 in amino acids: CASRETGAVGELFF. The CDR3 nucleotides read TGTGCCAGTAGGGAGACAGGGGCGGTCGGGGAGCTGTTTTTT.

V usage is TRBV7-2 and J usage is TRBJ2-1, with TRBD2 matching over 9 bases. Germline loops: CDR1 SGHTA, CDR2 FQGNSA. This CDR3 contains 17 residues. The ends lost 4 bases at V and 8 bases at J; junction bases unmatched: 15. CDR3 DNA sequence: TGTGCCAGCAGCTCTTGGCGGGAGGGCCTTCTTAGGCATGAGCAGTTCTTC. This codes for CASSSWREGLLRHEQFF.

This clonotype was seen a few times. This sequence joins TRBV27 and TRBJ2-7, with 10 positions matching TRBD1. The CDR3 length is 15 residues. Looked up from germline, CDR1 is MNHEY and CDR2 is SMNVEV (reference sequence). V lost 3 bases and J lost 3; bases outside the gene matches: 5. In nucleotides, the CDR3 is TGTGCCAGCAGTTTGGGGACAGGGGAGGTCTACGAGCAGTACTTC. This encodes CASSLGTGEVYEQYF.

The sample holds many counts of this clonotype. The V gene is TRBV20-1, the J gene TRBJ2-7; TRBD2 agrees at 10 bases. Germline CDR1 and CDR2: DFQATT and SNEGSKA (reference sequence). V was clipped by 2 bases and J by 7 bases; unmatched bases: 8. The CDR3 spans 14 residues. The CDR3: CSARKLAGVGEQYF. The CDR3 bases are TGCAGTGCTAGAAAGCTAGCGGGAGTGGGGGAGCAGTACTTC.

This clonotype was seen a handful of times. A clone one base away is much larger, so this may be a read error. The chain uses TRBV6-1 and TRBJ1-5; TRBD1 matches 10 bases. The CDR3 runs to 13 residues. The V gene's germline CDR1 is MNHNS and CDR2 SASEGT. V lost 6 bases and J lost 7; bases outside the gene matches: 3. Here the CDR3 reads CASRGTGVQPQHF. The CDR3 DNA sequence: TGTGCCAGCAGGGGGACAGGGGTCCAGCCCCAGCATTTT.

The chain has TRBV10-3 and TRBJ1-4; D ambiguous. The germline V gene encodes CDR1 ENHRY and CDR2 SYGVKD. The ends were cut back, 7 bases at V and 5 bases at J, with 11 bases in the middle. This CDR3 is built from 13 residues. The CDR3 DNA is TGTGCCATCAACTCAGAAACGAATGAAAAACTGTTTTTT. This codes for CAINSETNEKLFF.

This clonotype was found many times. The genes are TRBV2 and TRBJ1-5; no definite D call. V dropped 4 bases and J dropped 1 base, with 14 bases sitting between them. The CDR3 runs to 16 residues. The germline CDR1 and CDR2 sequences are SNHLY and FYNNEI. The CDR3 nucleotides read TGTGCCAGCAGTGGGGCCCGGGGAAGGAGCAATCAGCCCCAGCATTTT. This codes for CASSGARGRSNQPQHF.

With regard to this clonotype: A much larger clone lies a single base off, so this may be a read error. The chain uses TRBV2 and TRBJ1-1, with 7 positions matching TRBD1. This CDR3 contains 14 residues. Trimming took 7 bases from V and 8 from J; bases not matched to a gene: 13. The germline V gene has CDR1 SNHLY and CDR2 FYNNEI. CDR3 protein: CASNALTGEGEAFF. As DNA, the CDR3 is TGTGCCAGCAATGCCCTAACAGGGGAAGGAGAAGCTTTCTTT.

The sample holds a few counts of this clonotype. The chain carries TRBV28 and TRBJ2-2; D is undetermined. V lost 1 base and J lost 8, with 8 bases in between. The germline CDR1 and CDR2 sequences are MDHEN and SYDVKM. This CDR3 has 13 amino acids. The CDR3 region is CASSLLLPGELFF. DNA for the CDR3: TGTGCCAGCAGTTTATTATTACCGGGGGAGCTGTTTTTT. The variable domain in full, completed from reference TRBV28 and TRBJ2-2, reads DVKVTQSSRYLVKRTGEKVFLECVQDMDHENMFWYRQDPGLGLRLIYFSYDVKMKEKGDIPEGYSVSREKKERFSLILESASTNQTSMYLCASSLLLPGELFFGEGSRLTVL.

V gene TRBV12-3 or TRBV12-4 combines with J gene TRBJ1-5; maybe TRBD1 (6 bases). With 5 bases removed from V and 6 bases from J, the gap between germline ends came to 14 bases. The CDR3 is 14 residues long. The CDR3 sequence: CASSRTGSGQPQHF. CDR3 nucleotides: TGTGCCAGCAGTCGTACAGGGTCGGGTCAGCCCCAGCATTTT.

This clonotype was counted a few times. This sequence joins TRBV3-1 and TRBJ2-7, with 9 bases that match TRBD1. Germline V gives CDR1 LGHDT, CDR2 YNNKEL (reference sequence). The CDR3 spans 15 residues. Trimming took 1 base from V and 4 from J; bases not matched to a gene: 5. CDR3 nucleotide sequence: TGTGCCAGCAGCCAAGGTTGGACAGGGGATTACGAGCAGTACTTC. Residues: CASSQGWTGDYEQYF.

There are many counts of this clonotype. The chain links TRBV28 to TRBJ2-5, with D perhaps matching TRBD2 (5 bases). Germline V gene sequence: CDR1 MDHEN, CDR2 SYDVKM. V gave up 5 bases and J gave up 3 bases, with 10 bases separating them. The CDR3 length is 13 residues. The CDR3 nucleotides read TGTGCCAGCAGTAGGACTGTAAAAGAGACCCAGTACTTC. Encoded protein: CASSRTVKETQYF.